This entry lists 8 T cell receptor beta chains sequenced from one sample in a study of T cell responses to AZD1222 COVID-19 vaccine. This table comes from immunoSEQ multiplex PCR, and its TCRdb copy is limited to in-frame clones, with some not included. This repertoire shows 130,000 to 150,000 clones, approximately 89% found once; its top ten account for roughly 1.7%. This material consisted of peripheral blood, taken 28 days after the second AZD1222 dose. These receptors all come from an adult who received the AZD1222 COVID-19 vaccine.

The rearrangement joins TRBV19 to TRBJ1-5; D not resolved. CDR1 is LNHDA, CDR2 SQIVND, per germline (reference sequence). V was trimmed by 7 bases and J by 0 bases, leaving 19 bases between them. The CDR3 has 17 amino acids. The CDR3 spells CASTTSGGAYSNQPQHF. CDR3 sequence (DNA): TGTGCCAGTACTACCTCGGGAGGCGCTTATAGCAATCAGCCCCAGCATTTT. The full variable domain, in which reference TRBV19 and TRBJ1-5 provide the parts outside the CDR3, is DGGITQSPKYLFRKEGQNVTLSCEQNLNHDAMYWYRQDPGQGLRLIYYSQIVNDFQKGDIAEGYSVSREKKESFPLTVTSAQKNPTAFYLCASTTSGGAYSNQPQHFGDGTRLSIL.

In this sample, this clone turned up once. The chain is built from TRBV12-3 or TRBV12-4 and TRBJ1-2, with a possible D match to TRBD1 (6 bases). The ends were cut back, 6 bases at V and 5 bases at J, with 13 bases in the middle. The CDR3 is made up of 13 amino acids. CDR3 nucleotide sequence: TGTGCCAGCAGCCCCGGACAGCTTTATGGCTACACCTTC. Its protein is CASSPGQLYGYTF.

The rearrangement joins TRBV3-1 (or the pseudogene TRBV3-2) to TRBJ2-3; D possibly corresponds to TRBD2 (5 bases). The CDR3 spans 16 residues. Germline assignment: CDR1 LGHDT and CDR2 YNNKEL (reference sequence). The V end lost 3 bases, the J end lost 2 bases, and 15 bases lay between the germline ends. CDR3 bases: TGTGCCAGCAGCCAGGGTAATCGGCTAGCCACAGATACGCAGTATTTT. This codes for CASSQGNRLATDTQYF.

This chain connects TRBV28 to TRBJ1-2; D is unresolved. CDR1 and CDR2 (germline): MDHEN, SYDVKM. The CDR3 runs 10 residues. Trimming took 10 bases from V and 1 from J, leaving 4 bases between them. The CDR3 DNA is TGTGCCACCAATAACTATGGCTACACCTTC. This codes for CATNNYGYTF.

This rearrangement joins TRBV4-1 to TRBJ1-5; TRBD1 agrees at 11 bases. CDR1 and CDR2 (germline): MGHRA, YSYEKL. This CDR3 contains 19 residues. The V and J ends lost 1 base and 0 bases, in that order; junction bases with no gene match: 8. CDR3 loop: CASSQVAGTGGFSNQPQHF. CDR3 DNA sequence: TGCGCCAGCAGCCAAGTGGCCGGGACAGGGGGATTTAGCAATCAGCCCCAGCATTTT.

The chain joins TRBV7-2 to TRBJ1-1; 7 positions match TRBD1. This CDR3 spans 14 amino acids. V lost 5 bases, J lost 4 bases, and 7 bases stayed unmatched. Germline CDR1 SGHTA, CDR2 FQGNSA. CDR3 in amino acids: CASSPQGGRTEAFF. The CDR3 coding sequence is TGTGCCAGCAGCCCGCAGGGGGGACGCACTGAAGCTTTCTTT.

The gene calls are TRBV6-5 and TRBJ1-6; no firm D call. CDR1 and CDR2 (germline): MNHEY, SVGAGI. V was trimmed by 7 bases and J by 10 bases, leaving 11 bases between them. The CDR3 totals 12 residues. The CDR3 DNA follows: TGTGCCAGCAAGGAACTGAACTCACCCCTCCACTTT. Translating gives CASKELNSPLHF.

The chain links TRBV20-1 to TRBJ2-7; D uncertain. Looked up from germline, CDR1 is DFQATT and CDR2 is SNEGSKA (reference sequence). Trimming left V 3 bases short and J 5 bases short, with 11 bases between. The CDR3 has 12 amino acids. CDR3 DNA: TGCAGTGCTAGTCGGCCGGAAGACGAGCAGTACTTC. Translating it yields CSASRPEDEQYF.